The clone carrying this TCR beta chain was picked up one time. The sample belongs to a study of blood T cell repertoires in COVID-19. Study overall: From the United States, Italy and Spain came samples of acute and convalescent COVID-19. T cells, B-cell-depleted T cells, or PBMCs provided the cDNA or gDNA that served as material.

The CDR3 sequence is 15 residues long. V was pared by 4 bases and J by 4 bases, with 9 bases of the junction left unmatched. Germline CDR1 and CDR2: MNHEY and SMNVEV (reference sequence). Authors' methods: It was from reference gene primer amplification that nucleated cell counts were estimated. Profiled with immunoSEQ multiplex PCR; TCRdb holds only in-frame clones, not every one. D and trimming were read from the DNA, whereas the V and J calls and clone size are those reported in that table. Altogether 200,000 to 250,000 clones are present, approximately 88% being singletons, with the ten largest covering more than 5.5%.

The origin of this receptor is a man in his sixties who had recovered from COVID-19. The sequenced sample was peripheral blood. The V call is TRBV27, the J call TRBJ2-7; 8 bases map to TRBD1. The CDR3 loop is CASSSWTGSQYEQYF. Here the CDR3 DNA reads TGTGCCAGCAGTTCATGGACAGGGTCACAGTACGAGCAGTACTTC.